The 4 T cell receptor beta chains reported below all come from one sample, sequenced in a study of identifying expanded T cells in peripheral blood. Profiled with immunoSEQ multiplex PCR; TCRdb holds only in-frame clones, not every one. The sample includes roughly 84,000 clones, around 90% seen only once; the top ten take approximately 7%. The material sequenced was blood. All receptors come from a person between 18 and 75 years old in good health.

The V call is TRBV20-1, the J call TRBJ1-4; D is unclear. V was pared by 6 bases and J by 5 bases, with 7 bases between. Germline assignment: CDR1 DFQATT and CDR2 SNEGSKA (reference sequence). The length of the CDR3 is 11 residues. The CDR3 region has the DNA TGCAGTGCCGGGCACAATGAAAAACTGTTTTTT. Translating it yields CSAGHNEKLFF.

The rearrangement links TRBV6-6 to TRBJ1-2; D is ambiguous. Trimming removed 6 bases from V and 2 bases from J, with 16 bases in between. The CDR3 loop spans 15 amino acids. Germline CDR1 is MNHNY and CDR2 is SVGAGI (reference sequence). CDR3 region: CASRSLGSQNYGYTF. In DNA form, the CDR3 reads TGTGCCAGCAGGTCCCTTGGGTCACAAAACTATGGCTACACCTTC.

The chain joins TRBV6-1 to TRBJ2-4; either TRBD1 or TRBD2 may supply D (5 bases each). With 4 bases removed from V and 0 bases from J, the gap between germline ends came to 10 bases. The CDR3 is 15 residues long. From germline, CDR1 is MNHNS and CDR2 SASEGT. The CDR3 DNA follows: TGTGCCAGCAGTGCCAGGGAGCTAGCCAAAAACATTCAGTACTTC. Its translation is CASSARELAKNIQYF.

CDR3 region: CASSPRGASSYEQYF. The CDR3 DNA follows: TGTGCCAGCAGCCCCCGGGGCGCTAGCTCCTACGAGCAGTACTTC. The rearrangement joins TRBV5-4 to TRBJ2-7; D is tentatively TRBD1 or TRBD2 (5 bases each). This CDR3 has 15 amino acids. Trimming pared 4 bases from V and 0 bases from J, leaving 14 bases between. Germline CDR1 and CDR2: SGHNT and YYREEE (reference sequence).